The 27 T cell receptor beta chains listed next were all sequenced from one sample in a study of T cells after yellow fever vaccination. TCRdb reprocessed the 5' RACE reads via MiXCR and lists one record per CDR3 protein. The repertoire holds about 220,000 distinct CDR3 sequences, 6.5% to 7.5% seen once, with more than 1% in the top ten. The sequencing used CD4+ T cells sorted from PBMCs, collected on the day of the yellow fever booster vaccination. These receptors came from a man younger than 45 who received the YFV17D yellow fever vaccine.

This chain joins TRBV2 and TRBJ1-1; 7 bases are a match to TRBD1. The CDR3 loop spans 13 amino acids. In germline, CDR1 is SNHLY, CDR2 FYNNEI. V gave up 2 bases and J gave up 4 bases; unmatched junction bases: 1. CDR3 amino acids: CASSESGGTEAFF. DNA of the CDR3: TGTGCCAGCAGTGAATCAGGGGGCACTGAAGCTTTCTTT.

This clonotype was seen ten or more times. The chain employs TRBV7-2 and TRBJ2-5; the match to TRBD2 covers 11 bases. The germline V gene has CDR1 SGHTA and CDR2 FQGNSA. The CDR3 has 15 residues. Unmatched junction bases numbered 3, after V lost 5 bases and J lost 1 base. The CDR3 region is CASSATSGGQETQYF. The CDR3 bases are TGTGCCAGCAGCGCAACTAGCGGGGGCCAAGAGACCCAGTACTTC.

The gene calls are TRBV20-1 and TRBJ1-3; D is ambiguous. V lost 5 bases and J lost 1, with 15 bases in between. The CDR3 has 15 amino acids. CDR1 is DFQATT, CDR2 SNEGSKA, per germline (reference sequence). This CDR3 reads CSAPGRERSGNTIYF. The CDR3, as DNA: TGCAGTGCTCCCGGACGGGAGAGGTCTGGAAACACCATATATTTT.

This clonotype was observed many times. The rearrangement links TRBV5-1 to TRBJ2-1, with D tentatively TRBD1 (5 bases). Germline V gene data show CDR1 as SGHRS and CDR2 as YFSETQ. V lost 5 bases to trimming and J lost 5 bases, with 14 bases between them. The CDR3 contains 14 residues. Written as DNA, the CDR3 is TGCGCCAGCAGGCCCCTCCAGGGAAACAATGAGCAGTTCTTC. This codes for CASRPLQGNNEQFF. Filled out from reference TRBV5-1 and TRBJ2-1, the complete variable domain reads KAGVTQTPRYLIKTRGQQVTLSCSPISGHRSVSWYQQTPGQGLQFLFEYFSETQRNKGNFPGRFSGRQFSNSRSEMNVSTLELGDSALYLCASRPLQGNNEQFFGPGTRLTVL.

This clonotype was observed many times. The J gene is TRBJ2-5, the V gene TRBV15, with a possible D match to TRBD2 (6 bases). Germline V gives CDR1 LNHNV, CDR2 YYDKDF (reference sequence). The CDR3 is made up of 12 amino acids. The V and J ends lost 3 bases and 5 bases respectively, with 7 bases between them. For the CDR3, the DNA is TGTGCCACCAGCAGGGAGGGGGAGACCCAGTACTTC. Protein product: CATSREGETQYF. Full variable domain (rest looked up from reference TRBV15 and TRBJ2-5): DAMVIQNPRYQVTQFGKPVTLSCSQTLNHNVMYWYQQKSSQAPKLLFHYYDKDFNNEADTPDNFQSRRPNTSFCFLDIRSPGLGDTAMYLCATSREGETQYFGPGTRLLVL.

V usage is TRBV5-1 and J usage is TRBJ1-1; no firm D call. CDR3 size: 14 residues. Germline V CDR1 and CDR2: SGHRS, YFSETQ. Trimming cost V 3 bases and J 0 bases, with 9 bases left between them. As DNA, the CDR3 is TGCGCCAGCAGCTCTGACGGTATGAACACTGAAGCTTTCTTT. Its protein is CASSSDGMNTEAFF.

This clonotype was seen a handful of times. The chain couples TRBV11-2 to TRBJ2-7, with TRBD1 as a possible D gene (6 bases). The germline CDR1 and CDR2 sequences are SGHAT and FQNNGV. V dropped 3 bases and J dropped 3 bases, with 24 bases sitting between them. This CDR3 contains 18 residues. This CDR3 reads CASSFPRDIPRGGYEQYF. CDR3 bases: TGTGCCAGCAGCTTCCCCCGGGACATACCTCGAGGGGGCTACGAGCAGTACTTC.

This clonotype was seen only a few times. The V and J genes are TRBV5-4 and TRBJ2-7, with TRBD1 identical over 7 bases. Trimming took 4 bases from V and 3 from J; bases not matched to a gene: 7. Germline V lookup: CDR1 SGHNT, CDR2 YYREEE (reference sequence). The CDR3 spans 14 residues. CDR3 in amino acids: CASSMGTENYEQYF. The CDR3 nucleotides read TGTGCCAGCAGCATGGGGACAGAGAACTACGAGCAGTACTTC.

The rearrangement links TRBV10-2 to TRBJ1-1; unclear D gene. The ends were cut back, 7 bases at V and 2 bases at J, with 8 bases in the middle. The germline V gene encodes CDR1 WSHSY and CDR2 SAAADI. This CDR3 has 12 amino acids. The CDR3 protein is CASTVENTEAFF. The CDR3 nucleotides read TGCGCCAGCACGGTGGAAAACACTGAAGCTTTCTTT.

This clonotype was seen many times. V usage is TRBV20-1 and J usage is TRBJ1-2; 7 bases line up with TRBD1. Germline V lookup: CDR1 DFQATT, CDR2 SNEGSKA (reference sequence). The CDR3 spans 14 residues. J lost 4 bases, V lost 2 bases, and 7 bases had no gene match. This CDR3 reads CSARQRQGSYGYTF. CDR3 sequence (DNA): TGCAGTGCTAGACAACGACAGGGATCCTATGGCTACACCTTC.

V is TRBV5-1 and J is TRBJ2-1; D is possibly TRBD2 (6 bases). The CDR3 has 14 residues. Trimming stripped 0 bases from V and 9 bases from J, with 13 bases between. Germline V CDR1 and CDR2: SGHRS, YFSETQ. The CDR3 reads CASSLEGRAGEQFF. DNA for the CDR3: TGCGCCAGCAGCTTGGAGGGTAGAGCGGGTGAGCAGTTCTTC.

This clonotype was detected many times. The rearrangement links TRBV20-1 to TRBJ2-3, with D perhaps matching TRBD1 (5 bases). The V gene's germline CDR1 is DFQATT and CDR2 SNEGSKA (reference sequence). The V gene lost 1 base and the J gene lost 3 bases, with 11 bases spanning the gap. The CDR3 is 14 amino acids. The chain's CDR3 is CSARVIQETDTQYF. The CDR3, as DNA: TGCAGTGCTAGAGTCATACAGGAAACAGATACGCAGTATTTT.

In DNA, the CDR3 is TGCAGTGCTAGAGATGGAGGTCCCAATCAGCCCCAGCATTTT. Amino acid sequence: CSARDGGPNQPQHF. The chain combines TRBV20-1 with TRBJ1-5; no clear D gene. The CDR3 has 14 amino acids. Trimming shortened V by 0 bases and J by 3 bases, and 9 bases separated the two germline ends. Germline CDR1 is DFQATT and CDR2 is SNEGSKA (reference sequence).

This clonotype came up a few times. The chain is built from TRBV27 and TRBJ1-6; D is ambiguous. V lost 8 bases to trimming and J lost 0 bases, with 8 bases between them. The CDR3 spans 14 residues. Looked up from germline, CDR1 is MNHEY and CDR2 is SMNVEV (reference sequence). The CDR3 nucleotides are TGTGCCAGCTGGGGTAGCTCCTATAATTCACCCCTCCACTTT. Protein: CASWGSSYNSPLHF.

This clonotype has more than one count but fewer than ten. The chain uses TRBV5-6 and TRBJ2-7; D may correspond to TRBD1 or TRBD2 (5 bases each). This CDR3 is built from 17 residues. V was trimmed by 1 base and J by 5 bases, leaving 22 bases between them. CDR1 is SGHDT, CDR2 YYEEEE, per germline. CDR3 in amino acids: CASSLRDHPGGFDEQYF. Written as DNA, the CDR3 is TGTGCCAGCAGCTTGAGGGACCACCCCGGAGGATTTGACGAGCAGTACTTC.

This clonotype was detected a few times. The chain employs TRBV20-1 and TRBJ2-7; 7 bases align to TRBD2. Germline V lookup: CDR1 DFQATT, CDR2 SNEGSKA (reference sequence). V dropped 6 bases and J dropped 5; count of bases not matched to a gene: 10. The CDR3 loop spans 13 amino acids. The CDR3: CSAQRGALDEQYF. The DNA of the CDR3 is TGCAGTGCCCAGCGGGGAGCCCTCGACGAGCAGTACTTC.

The rearrangement uses TRBV7-8 and TRBJ2-7; 13 bases agree with TRBD2. The CDR3 is made up of 16 amino acids. Trimming removed 1 base from V and 7 bases from J; junction bases left unmatched: 7. CDR1 is SGHVS, CDR2 FQNEAQ, per germline. The CDR3 DNA reads TGTGCCAGCAGCTTAGAACTAGCGGGAGGGGCAAAGGAGCAGTACTTC. Amino acids: CASSLELAGGAKEQYF.

The V call is TRBV20-1, the J call TRBJ2-7; D gene uncertain. This CDR3 is built from 15 residues. Germline values: CDR1 DFQATT, CDR2 SNEGSKA (reference sequence). The ends were cut back, 6 bases at V and 5 bases at J, with 23 bases in the middle. The CDR3 sequence is CSAQSLGGSWDEQYF. For the CDR3, the DNA is TGCAGTGCCCAGAGTTTGGGCGGTTCCTGGGACGAGCAGTACTTC.

This clonotype occurred a few times. The genes are TRBV7-2 and TRBJ2-3; 13 bases match TRBD2. J lost 5 bases, V lost 3 bases, and 2 bases had no gene match. Germline assignment: CDR1 SGHTA and CDR2 FQGNSA. This CDR3 spans 15 amino acids. The CDR3: CASSLTSGRRDTQYF. Written as DNA, the CDR3 is TGTGCCAGCAGCTTGACTAGCGGGAGGAGAGATACGCAGTATTTT.

A few counts support this clonotype. The chain has TRBV20-1 and TRBJ2-2; 11 bases map to TRBD2. Germline V gives CDR1 DFQATT, CDR2 SNEGSKA (reference sequence). The CDR3 contains 14 residues. J lost 6 bases, V lost 7 bases, and 7 bases had no gene match. The CDR3 region is CSGTSGSRSGELFF. The CDR3 DNA follows: TGCAGTGGAACTAGCGGGAGTCGTTCCGGGGAGCTGTTTTTT.

The chain employs TRBV5-4 and TRBJ2-2; the match to TRBD2 covers 7 bases. Germline CDR1 reads SGHNT; CDR2 reads YYREEE (reference sequence). This CDR3 spans 15 amino acids. The V segment lost 2 bases and the J segment 1 base; nucleotides outside the gene matches: 2. The CDR3 coding sequence is TGTGCCAGCAGCTTACTAGCGAGGAACACCGGGGAGCTGTTTTTT. It yields the protein CASSLLARNTGELFF.

The chain employs TRBV20-1 and TRBJ2-5, with TRBD2 matching 10 bases. Losses at the gene ends were 1 base for V and 2 bases for J; bases not matched to a gene: 1. The germline CDR1 and CDR2 sequences are DFQATT and SNEGSKA (reference sequence). There are 14 residues in the CDR3. CDR3 protein: CSARVSGRQETQYF. The CDR3 region has the DNA TGCAGTGCTAGAGTTAGCGGGAGGCAAGAGACCCAGTACTTC.

In this sample, this clonotype turned up a few times. The CDR3 DNA follows: TGTGCCAGCAGCTCCGGGGGGCAGATGAACACTGAAGCTTTCTTT. Translation: CASSSGGQMNTEAFF. V gene TRBV3-1 combines with J gene TRBJ1-1, with D tentatively TRBD1 (6 bases). CDR1 is LGHDT, CDR2 YNNKEL, per germline (reference sequence). Trimming cost V 5 bases and J 0 bases, with 13 bases left between them. This CDR3 spans 15 amino acids.

The sample holds a few counts of this clonotype. The chain couples TRBV29-1 to TRBJ2-6; D is unclear. Germline CDR1 is SQVTM and CDR2 is ANQGSEA. The CDR3 covers 14 residues. V gave up 4 bases and J gave up 0 bases, with 7 bases separating them. CDR3 DNA: TGCAGCGTTGGTAGAGGCTCTGGGGCCAACGTCCTGACTTTC. Its protein is CSVGRGSGANVLTF.

This clonotype was found a few times. A read error may produce the germline difference seen at one junction end. The V call is TRBV20-1, the J call TRBJ2-1, with TRBD2 matching over 10 bases. The CDR3 has 15 amino acids. Germline CDR1 and CDR2: DFQATT and SNEGSKA (reference sequence). The CDR3 spells CCARDPVSGRYEQFF. The CDR3 DNA reads as TGCTGTGCTAGAGATCCGGTTAGCGGGAGGTATGAGCAGTTCTTC.

This clonotype was seen a handful of times. V usage is TRBV5-4 and J usage is TRBJ2-3; weak D call: TRBD2 (5 bases). There are 17 residues in the CDR3. Germline values: CDR1 SGHNT, CDR2 YYREEE (reference sequence). Trimming took 5 bases from V and 4 from J, leaving 23 bases between them. CDR3 amino acids: CASRTGNDPSRPDTQYF. The DNA of the CDR3 is TGTGCCAGCAGAACCGGGAATGACCCCAGTCGTCCAGATACGCAGTATTTT.

Ten or more counts support this clonotype. V and J are TRBV12-3 or TRBV12-4 and TRBJ2-3; unclear D gene. Trimming cost V 8 bases and J 3 bases, with 9 bases left between them. The CDR3 has 12 amino acids. Written as DNA, the CDR3 is TGTGCCAGCGGTGGGCGGACAGATACGCAGTATTTT. Residues: CASGGRTDTQYF.